This TCR beta chain was found in a study of CXCR3-negative and CXCR3-positive naive CD8 T cells (dated by TCRdb to between 2018 and 2021). Regarding the study in general: In total, about 150 million TRB reads were obtained, which works out to roughly 1.5 +/- 0.3 million reads per library. For the TRBV-TRBJ cluster analysis, the naive subsets came from roughly 5 donors, while the memory cells came from 3 donors. Diversity and physicochemical repertoire analyses covered some eleven donors pooled from two independent experiments.

Sequencing relied on a NextSeq 550. The Human TCR Profiling Kit (MiLaboratory) was used to prepare UMI-labeled 5' RACE TRB cDNA libraries. The full amount of extracted RNA was used for cDNA synthesis, and the full amount of resulting cDNA was used for PCR amplification. Libraries were prepared in parallel using an identical number of PCR cycles. In the original analysis: With a requirement of at least two reads per UMI, MIGEC and MiXCR extracted about 50,000 +/- 10,000 unique UMI-labeled TRB cDNA molecules per library. An average of around 40,000 +/- 10,000 functional in-frame TRB CDR3 nucleotide clonotypes without stop codons was found per library. After downsampling to 5000 UMI-labeled TRB molecules per sample, diversity metrics such as normalized Shannon-Wiener and Chao1 were calculated in VDJtools. VDJtools was used to calculate clonotype-size-weighted physicochemical properties of the central five CDR3 residues, namely interaction energy, strength, volume and Kidera factor 4. After the reads were reprocessed by TCRdb, one entry was made per CDR3 protein sequence, with no DNA. TCRdb's processing, not the authors' own work, is the source of the V and J calls. The table held for this sample gives around 120,000 distinct CDR3 sequences. The biggest ten clones account for about 0.54% of the sample.

Concerning this clonotype: It has no known antigen specificity.

Study-level results and caveats: Because surface CD5, which is linked to self-reactivity in mice, was comparable between the naive subsets, TCR interaction strength was also inferred from the physicochemical properties of TRB CDR3s. Because CXCR3 expression was partially decreased after cryopreservation, freshly isolated PBMCs were used for most assays. TRB CDR3s from CXCR3-positive naive cells showed higher hydrophobicity (lower Kidera factor 4), lower energy, and higher strength and volume indices than CXCR3-negative naive cells. Comparably high repertoire diversity was found in both naive subsets, whereas much lower repertoire diversity was found in memory CD8+ T cells. Within the same donor, TRBV-TRBJ usage looked similar between naive CXCR3-negative and CXCR3-positive cells, but memory cells had distinct patterns.

The CDR1 and CDR2 encoded by the germline V gene are SGHVS and FQNEAQ. The CDR3 covers 13 residues, taking in both the cysteine and the phenylalanine. The protein alone is recorded here. For each CD8+ T cell subset, flow sorting was done in triplicate, and 300,000 to 350,000 cells per subset went directly into RLT lysis buffer. To exclude memory contaminants, naive CD8+ T cells were stringently defined as CD45RO-CCR7+CD27+CD95-. Using standard density gradient centrifugation, peripheral blood mononuclear cells were isolated from buffy coats. Naive CXCR3-negative and CXCR3-positive CD8+ T cells were flow-sorted on a FACSAria III. An RNeasy Mini Kit was used to extract total RNA from the sorted cells.

This receptor chain uses TRBV7-8 and TRBJ2-7; checking the TCRdb D call of TRBD1 is not possible without DNA. The specimen sequenced was naive CXCR3+ CD8+ T cells from blood. Read against the paper, the sample's cell subset or site label means: CD45RO-CCR7+CD27+CD95- naive CD8+ T cells expressing CXCR3 (TNR3+). The clonotype comes from a human donor in good health. Some clones in this sample may be carry-over from other donors' samples. This receptor carries the CDR3 CASSSDRGLEQYF.